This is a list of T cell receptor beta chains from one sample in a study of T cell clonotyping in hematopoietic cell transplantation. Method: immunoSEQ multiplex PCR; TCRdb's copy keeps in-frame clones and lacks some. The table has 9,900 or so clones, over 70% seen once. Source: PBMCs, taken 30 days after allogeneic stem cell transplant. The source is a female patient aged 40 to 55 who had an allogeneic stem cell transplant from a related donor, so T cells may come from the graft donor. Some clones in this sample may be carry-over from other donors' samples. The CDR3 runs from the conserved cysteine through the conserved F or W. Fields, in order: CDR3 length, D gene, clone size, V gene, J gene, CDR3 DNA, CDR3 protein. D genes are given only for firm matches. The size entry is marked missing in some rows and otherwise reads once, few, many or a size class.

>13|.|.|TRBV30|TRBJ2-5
TGTGCCTGGAGTGTCTTGGGGCGGGAGACCCAGTACTTC
CAWSVLGRETQYF
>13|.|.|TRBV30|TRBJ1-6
TGTGCCTGGGAGGAGGTTCATAATTCACCCCTCCACTTT
CAWEEVHNSPLHF
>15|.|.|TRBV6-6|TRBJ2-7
TGTGCCAGCAGTTACTCGAGAATGGGTCCCTACGAGCAGTACTTC
CASSYSRMGPYEQYF
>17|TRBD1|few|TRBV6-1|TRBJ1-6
TGTGCCAGCAGTGCTTTGATGTGGGACAGGGATGTTTCACCCCTCCACTTT
CASSALMWDRDVSPLHF
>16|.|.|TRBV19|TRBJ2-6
TGTGCCAGTAGTGCCGGGGTTCCCTCTGGGGCCAACGTCCTGACTTTC
CASSAGVPSGANVLTF
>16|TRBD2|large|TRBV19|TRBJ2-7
TGTGCCAGTAGTATAGATCTTAGTAGCGGGAGGATCGAGCAGTACTTC
CASSIDLSSGRIEQYF
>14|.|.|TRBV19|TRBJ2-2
TGTGCCAGTAGTATAGATCTTTCCACCGGGGAGCTGTTTTTT
CASSIDLSTGELFF
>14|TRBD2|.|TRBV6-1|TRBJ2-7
TGTGCCAGCAGTGAACGACTAGCGGGCTACGAGCAGTACTTC
CASSERLAGYEQYF
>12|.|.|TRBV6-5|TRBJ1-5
TGTGCCAGCAGTTCGGGCAATCAGCCCCAGCATTTT
CASSSGNQPQHF
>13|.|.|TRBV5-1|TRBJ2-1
TGCGCCAGCAGCTTGGCCACGATCAATGAGCAGTTCTTC
CASSLATINEQFF
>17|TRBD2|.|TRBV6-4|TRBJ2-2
TGTGCCAGCACTCAGACTAGCGGGAGGTCCAACACCGGGGAGCTGTTTTTT
CASTQTSGRSNTGELFF
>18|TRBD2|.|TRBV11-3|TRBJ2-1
TGTGCCAGCAGCTTAGGTACAGAAACCGGGACTAGATACAATGAGCAGTTCTTC
CASSLGTETGTRYNEQFF
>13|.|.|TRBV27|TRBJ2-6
TGTGCCAGCAGTTTGGGTGGGGCCAACGTCCTGACTTTC
CASSLGGANVLTF
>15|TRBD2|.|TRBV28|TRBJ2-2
TGTGCCACCGAGTCCGGACTAGTTAACACCGGGGAGCTGTTTTTT
CATESGLVNTGELFF
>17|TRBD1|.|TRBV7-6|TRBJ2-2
TGTGCCAGCAGCTTAGCGCGGGGACAGGGACCTCCCGGGGAGCTGTTTTTT
CASSLARGQGPPGELFF
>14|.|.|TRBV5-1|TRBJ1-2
TGCGCCAGCAGCTTGGCGGACGGATACTATGGCTACACCTTC
CASSLADGYYGYTF
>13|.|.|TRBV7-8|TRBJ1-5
TGTGCCAGCAGCTTATACGAGGGGCAGCCCCAGCATTTT
CASSLYEGQPQHF
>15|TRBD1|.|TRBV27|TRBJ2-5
TGTGCCAGCAGTCAGAGTGGACAGGGAGAAGAGACCCAGTACTTC
CASSQSGQGEETQYF
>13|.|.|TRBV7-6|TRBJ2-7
TGTGCCAGCAGCCCGGACCGCTCCTACGAGCAGTACTTC
CASSPDRSYEQYF
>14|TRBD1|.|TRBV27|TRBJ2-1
TGTGCCAGCAGAAGGGACAGGGGGTTCAATGAGCAGTTCTTC
CASRRDRGFNEQFF
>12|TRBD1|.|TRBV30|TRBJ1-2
TGTGCCTGGACGGGAGGGGGCCATGGCTACACCTTC
CAWTGGGHGYTF
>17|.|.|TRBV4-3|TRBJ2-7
TGCGCCAGCAGCCAAGACTTGGCCTTCGGTTCAGTGGGCGAGCAGTACTTC
CASSQDLAFGSVGEQYF
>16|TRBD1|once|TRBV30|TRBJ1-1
TGTGCCTGGAGCCCTGGACAGGGGCTGGCGAACACTGAAGCTTTCTTT
CAWSPGQGLANTEAFF
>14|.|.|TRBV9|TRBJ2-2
TGTGCCAGCAGCGTAGCTCTCACCACCGGGGAGCTGTTTTTT
CASSVALTTGELFF
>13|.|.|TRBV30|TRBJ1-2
TGTGCCTGGAGTGCGCGGAGTTACTATGGCTACACCTTC
CAWSARSYYGYTF
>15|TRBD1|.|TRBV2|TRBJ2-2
TGTGCCAGCAGTGCTCCCAGGGGGCAGACCGGGGAGCTGTTTTTT
CASSAPRGQTGELFF
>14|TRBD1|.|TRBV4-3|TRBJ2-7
TGCGCCAGCAGCCGAACGACAGGGTCGGCTGCGCAGTACTTC
CASSRTTGSAAQYF
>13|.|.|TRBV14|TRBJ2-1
TGTGCCAGCAGCCATTCGGGGGGCACTGAGCAGTTCTTC
CASSHSGGTEQFF
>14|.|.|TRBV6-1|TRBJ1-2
TGTGCCAGCAGTGAAGGAAATGGTGGCCATGGCTACACCTTC
CASSEGNGGHGYTF
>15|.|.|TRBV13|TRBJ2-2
TGTGCCAGCAGCCGGCCATCGTCGAACACCGGGGAGCTGTTTTTT
CASSRPSSNTGELFF
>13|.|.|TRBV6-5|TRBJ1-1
TGTGCCAGCAGACGGGGAGCGAACACTGAAGCTTTCTTT
CASRRGANTEAFF
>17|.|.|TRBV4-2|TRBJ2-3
TGTGCCAGCAGCCAAGGATCACGGGGCCCTCCCCCAGATACGCAGTATTTT
CASSQGSRGPPPDTQYF
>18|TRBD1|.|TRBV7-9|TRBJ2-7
TGTGCCAGCAGCGGTAGTCAAATCGGGACAGGGGGCGAGGACGAGCAGTACTTC
CASSGSQIGTGGEDEQYF
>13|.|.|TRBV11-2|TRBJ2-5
TGTGCCAGCAGCTCGTTTGGGCAAGAGACCCAGTACTTC
CASSSFGQETQYF
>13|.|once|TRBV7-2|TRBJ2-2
TGTGCCAGCAGGTACCGGGACCGCACGGAGCTGTTTTTT
CASRYRDRTELFF
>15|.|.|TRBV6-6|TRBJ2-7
TGTGCCAGCAGTTGGACAGACTCAGCCTCCTACGAGCAGTACTTC
CASSWTDSASYEQYF
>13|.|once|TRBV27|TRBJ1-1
TGTGCCAGCAGTTTAATCCAGAACACTGAAGCTTTCTTT
CASSLIQNTEAFF
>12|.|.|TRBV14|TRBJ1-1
TGTGCCAGCAGCCAAGAACCAGGGGCGGCTTTCTTT
CASSQEPGAAFF
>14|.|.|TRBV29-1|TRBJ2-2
TGCAGCGTTGAAGATTCCAGGGGGGCCGGGGAGCTGTTTTTT
CSVEDSRGAGELFF